This is a list of T cell receptor beta chains from one sample in a study of T cells in Graves' hyperthyroidism and ophthalmopathy. TCRdb reanalysed the multiplex PCR reads using MiXCR and keeps one entry per CDR3 protein. The table shows more than 550,000 distinct CDR3 sequences, with 15% to 20% occurring only once. The sequencing input was blood. These receptors were obtained from a man over 45 with Graves' hyperthyroidism. Both conserved end residues are part of each CDR3. D genes are given only for firm matches. Expanded clones are given a class, and other clones once, few, many or no size at all.

>TRBV29-1|many|TRBJ2-1|NA
TGCAGCGTGGTGCGTTACAATGAGCAGTTCTTC
CSVVRYNEQFF
>TRBV19|few|TRBJ2-1|TRBD2
TGTGCCAGTAGTATATTAGCGGGAGACGGGCAGTTCTTC
CASSILAGDGQFF
>TRBV19|many|TRBJ2-7|NA
TGTGCCAGTAGTGACTCCCGAAGAGCGTCCGTCTACGAGCAGTACTTC
CASSDSRRASVYEQYF
>TRBV28|NA|TRBJ2-1|NA
TGTGCCAGCAGTTCCCAAATGGGAGGATACTCCTACAATGAGCAGTTCTTC
CASSSQMGGYSYNEQFF
>TRBV20-1|NA|TRBJ1-4|NA
TGCAGTGCTAGAGATGTCACCGCGGCGGAAAAACTGTTTTTT
CSARDVTAAEKLFF
>TRBV6-9|NA|TRBJ1-3|NA
TGTGCCAGCAGTTCCCGGGGGCGGTCTGGAAACACCATATATTTT
CASSSRGRSGNTIYF
>TRBV20-1|NA|TRBJ2-4|TRBD2
TGCAGTGCTACTAGCGGGAATGCCAAAAACATTCAGTACTTC
CSATSGNAKNIQYF
>TRBV2|many|TRBJ1-2|NA
TGTGCCAGCAGGTTGGGACAAAACTATGGCTACACCTTC
CASRLGQNYGYTF
>TRBV9|NA|TRBJ2-3|NA
TGTGCCAGCAGCGTAGTCGGGTCCACAGATACGCAGTATTTT
CASSVVGSTDTQYF
>TRBV4-1|few|TRBJ2-1|NA
TGCGCCAGCAGCCAAGCCCAGGGTACCCTCTACAATGAGCAGTTCTTC
CASSQAQGTLYNEQFF
>TRBV20-1|NA|TRBJ1-2|TRBD1
TGCAGTGCTAGAGATATGGGACAGGGGGTTATCCGGGAGGGCTGCACCTTC
CSARDMGQGVIREGCTF
>TRBV20-1|NA|TRBJ2-1|TRBD2
TGCAGTGCTAGGGTGACTAGCGGAGCTTACAATGAGCAGTTCTTC
CSARVTSGAYNEQFF
>TRBV5-1|NA|TRBJ1-1|NA
TGCGCCAGCAGCTCCCGGATTTCTGAAGCTTTCTTT
CASSSRISEAFF